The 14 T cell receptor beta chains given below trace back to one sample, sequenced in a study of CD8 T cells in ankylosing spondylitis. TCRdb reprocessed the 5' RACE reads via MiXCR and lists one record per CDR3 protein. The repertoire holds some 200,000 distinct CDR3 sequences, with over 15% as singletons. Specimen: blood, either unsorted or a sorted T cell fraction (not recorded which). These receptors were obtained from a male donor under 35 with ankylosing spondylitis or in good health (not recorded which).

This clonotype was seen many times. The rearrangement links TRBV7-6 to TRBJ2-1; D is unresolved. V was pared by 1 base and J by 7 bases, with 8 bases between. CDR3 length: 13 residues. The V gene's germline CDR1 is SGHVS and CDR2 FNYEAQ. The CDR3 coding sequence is TGTGCCAGCAGCTTAGAAATCGCGAATGAGCAGTTCTTC. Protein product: CASSLEIANEQFF.

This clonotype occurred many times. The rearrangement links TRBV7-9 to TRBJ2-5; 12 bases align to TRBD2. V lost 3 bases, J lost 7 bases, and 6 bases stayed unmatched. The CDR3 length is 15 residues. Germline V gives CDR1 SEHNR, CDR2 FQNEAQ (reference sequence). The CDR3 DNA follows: TGTGCCAGCAGCTTCCCCTCACTAGCGGGAGGGACCCAGTACTTC. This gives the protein CASSFPSLAGGTQYF.

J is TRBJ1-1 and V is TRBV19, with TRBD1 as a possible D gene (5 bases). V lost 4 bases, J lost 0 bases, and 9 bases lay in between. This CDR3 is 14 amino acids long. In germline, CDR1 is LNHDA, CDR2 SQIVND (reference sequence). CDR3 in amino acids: CASSRGRMNTEAFF. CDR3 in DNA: TGTGCCAGTAGTAGGGGACGGATGAACACTGAAGCTTTCTTT.

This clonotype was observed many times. CDR3 region: CASSETRTPNSPLHF. Written as DNA, the CDR3 is TGTGCCAGCAGTGAAACTCGGACACCCAATTCACCCCTCCACTTT. The J gene is TRBJ1-6, the V gene TRBV6-5, with a tentative D call TRBD1 (5 bases). Germline assignment: CDR1 MNHEY and CDR2 SVGAGI. The CDR3 sequence is 15 residues long. V was clipped by 5 bases and J by 7 bases, with 15 bases between them.

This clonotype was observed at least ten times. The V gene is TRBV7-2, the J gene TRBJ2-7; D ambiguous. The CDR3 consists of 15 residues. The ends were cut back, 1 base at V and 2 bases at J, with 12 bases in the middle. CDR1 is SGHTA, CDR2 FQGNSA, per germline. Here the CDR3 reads CASSLGTTGPYEQYF. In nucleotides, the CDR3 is TGTGCCAGCAGCTTAGGTACAACCGGGCCCTACGAGCAGTACTTC.

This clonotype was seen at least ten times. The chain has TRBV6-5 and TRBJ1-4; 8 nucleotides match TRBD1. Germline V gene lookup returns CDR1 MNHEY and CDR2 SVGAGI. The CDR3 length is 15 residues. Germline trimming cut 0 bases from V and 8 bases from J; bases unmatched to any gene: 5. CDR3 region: CASSYSDRVGEKLFF. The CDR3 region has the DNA TGTGCCAGCAGTTACTCGGACAGGGTGGGCGAAAAACTGTTTTTT.

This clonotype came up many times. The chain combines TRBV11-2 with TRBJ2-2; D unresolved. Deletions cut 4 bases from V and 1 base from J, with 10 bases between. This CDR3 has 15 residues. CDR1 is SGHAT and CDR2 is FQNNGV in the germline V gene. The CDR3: CASSSQPQNTGELFF. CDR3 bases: TGTGCCAGCAGCTCCCAGCCCCAGAACACCGGGGAGCTGTTTTTT.

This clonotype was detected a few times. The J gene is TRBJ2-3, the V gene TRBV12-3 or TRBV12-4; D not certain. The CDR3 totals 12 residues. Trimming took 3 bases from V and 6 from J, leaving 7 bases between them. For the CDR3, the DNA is TGTGCCAGCAGTTTCTCACCGGATACGCAGTATTTT. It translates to CASSFSPDTQYF.

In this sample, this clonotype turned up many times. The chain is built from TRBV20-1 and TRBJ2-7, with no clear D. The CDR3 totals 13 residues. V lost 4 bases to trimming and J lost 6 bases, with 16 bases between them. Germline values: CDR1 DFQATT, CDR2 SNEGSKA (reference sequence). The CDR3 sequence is CSATNPVAPEQYV. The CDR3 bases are TGCAGTGCTACCAACCCCGTGGCCCCCGAGCAGTACGTC.

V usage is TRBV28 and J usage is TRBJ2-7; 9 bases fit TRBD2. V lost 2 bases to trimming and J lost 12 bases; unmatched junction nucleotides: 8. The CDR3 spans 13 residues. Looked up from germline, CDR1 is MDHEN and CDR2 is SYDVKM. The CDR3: CASSLGREGLAYF. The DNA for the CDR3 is TGTGCCAGCAGTTTAGGGCGGGAGGGCCTAGCGTACTTC.

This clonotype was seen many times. The CDR3 coding sequence is TGCGCCAGCAAGCAGACTAGCGGGAGGGATGAGCAGTTCTTC. It is translated as CASKQTSGRDEQFF. The V gene is TRBV4-1, the J gene TRBJ2-1, with 14 bases fitting TRBD2. The junction had 4 bases not matched to a gene; V was cut back by 7 bases and J by 8 bases. The germline gives CDR1 MGHRA, CDR2 YSYEKL. There are 14 residues in the CDR3.

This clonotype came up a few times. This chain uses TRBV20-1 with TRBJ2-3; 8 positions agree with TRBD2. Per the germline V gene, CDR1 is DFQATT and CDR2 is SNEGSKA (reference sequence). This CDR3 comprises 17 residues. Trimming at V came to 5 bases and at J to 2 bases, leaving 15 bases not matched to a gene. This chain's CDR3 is CSAPPPAREVHTDTQYF. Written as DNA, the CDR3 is TGCAGTGCTCCACCCCCCGCGCGGGAGGTCCACACAGATACGCAGTATTTT.

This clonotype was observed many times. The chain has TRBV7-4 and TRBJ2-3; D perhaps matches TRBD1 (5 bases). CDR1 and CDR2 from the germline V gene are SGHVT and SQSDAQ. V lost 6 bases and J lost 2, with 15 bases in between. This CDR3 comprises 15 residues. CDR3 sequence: CASRPDRTTTDTQYF. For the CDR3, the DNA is TGTGCCAGCAGACCCGATAGGACAACCACAGATACGCAGTATTTT.

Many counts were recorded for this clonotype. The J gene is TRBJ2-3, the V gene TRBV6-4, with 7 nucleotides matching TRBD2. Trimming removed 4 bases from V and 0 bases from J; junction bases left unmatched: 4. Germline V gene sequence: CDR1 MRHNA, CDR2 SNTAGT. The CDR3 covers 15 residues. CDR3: CASSVSSGSTDTQYF. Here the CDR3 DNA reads TGTGCCAGCAGTGTTTCTAGCGGTAGCACAGATACGCAGTATTTT.